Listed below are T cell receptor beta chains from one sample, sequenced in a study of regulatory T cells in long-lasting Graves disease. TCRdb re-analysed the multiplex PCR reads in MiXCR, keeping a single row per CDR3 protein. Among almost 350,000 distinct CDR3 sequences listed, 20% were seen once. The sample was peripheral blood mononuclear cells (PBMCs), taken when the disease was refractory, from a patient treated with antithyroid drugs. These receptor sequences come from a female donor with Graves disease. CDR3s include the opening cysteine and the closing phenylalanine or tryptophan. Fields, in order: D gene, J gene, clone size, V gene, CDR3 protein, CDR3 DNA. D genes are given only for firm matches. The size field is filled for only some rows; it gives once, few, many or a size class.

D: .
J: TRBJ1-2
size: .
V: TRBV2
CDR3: CASSSTRDTNGYTF
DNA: TGTGCCAGCAGCTCTACCCGGGACACCAATGGCTACACCTTC

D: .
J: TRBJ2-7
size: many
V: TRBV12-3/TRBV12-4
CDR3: CASSLGHTYEQYF
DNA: TGTGCCAGCAGTTTAGGTCACACCTACGAGCAGTACTTC

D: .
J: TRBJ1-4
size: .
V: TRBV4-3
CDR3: CASSPFTGSTNEKLFF
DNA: TGCGCCAGCAGCCCATTTACAGGGTCGACTAATGAAAAACTGTTTTTT

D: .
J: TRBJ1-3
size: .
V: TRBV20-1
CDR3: CSAISRNTIYF
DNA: TGCAGTGCCATTAGTCGAAACACCATATATTTT

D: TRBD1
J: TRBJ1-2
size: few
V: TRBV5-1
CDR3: CASRKGQEVGYTF
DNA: TGCGCCAGCAGGAAGGGACAGGAAGTCGGCTACACCTTC

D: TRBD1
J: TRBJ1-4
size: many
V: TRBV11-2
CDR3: CASSLEPWTGATNEKLFF
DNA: TGTGCCAGCAGCTTAGAGCCCTGGACAGGTGCAACTAATGAAAAACTGTTTTTT

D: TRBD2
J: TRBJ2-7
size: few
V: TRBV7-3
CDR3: CASSEYTARAGASEQYF
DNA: TGTGCCAGCAGCGAGTACACGGCCCGAGCGGGAGCTAGCGAGCAGTACTTC

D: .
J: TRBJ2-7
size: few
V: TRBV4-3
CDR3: CASSQDLGFEQYF
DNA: TGCGCCAGCAGCCAAGACCTCGGGTTCGAGCAGTACTTC

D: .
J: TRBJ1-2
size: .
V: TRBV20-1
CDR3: CSARKSSPYYGYTF
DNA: TGCAGTGCTAGGAAGTCAAGTCCGTACTATGGCTACACCTTC

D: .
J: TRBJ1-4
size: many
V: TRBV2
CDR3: CASRGGRTNEKLFF
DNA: TGTGCCAGCAGGGGAGGACGGACTAATGAAAAACTGTTTTTT

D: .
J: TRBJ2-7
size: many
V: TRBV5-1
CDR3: CASSLQGRPYEQYF
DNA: TGTGCCAGCAGCTTGCAGGGGCGTCCCTACGAGCAGTACTTC

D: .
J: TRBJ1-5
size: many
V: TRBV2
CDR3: CASHRFPLGPQHF
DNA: TGTGCCAGCCACAGGTTTCCGTTGGGGCCCCAGCATTTT

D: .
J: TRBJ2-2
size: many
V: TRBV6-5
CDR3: CASSYSSPIGGWELFF
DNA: TGTGCCAGCAGTTACTCGAGCCCCATCGGAGGCTGGGAGCTGTTTTTT

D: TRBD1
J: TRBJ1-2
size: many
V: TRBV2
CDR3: CASSPPQGNGGYTF
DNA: TGTGCCAGCAGTCCGCCACAGGGGAACGGAGGCTACACCTTC

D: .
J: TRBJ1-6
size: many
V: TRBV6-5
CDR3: CASSSGGRGDSPLHF
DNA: TGTGCCAGCAGTTCCGGGGGACGTGGTGATTCACCCCTCCACTTT

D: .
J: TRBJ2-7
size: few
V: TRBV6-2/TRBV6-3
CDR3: CASSYMFMETYEQYF
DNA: TGTGCCAGCAGTTACATGTTCATGGAAACCTACGAGCAGTACTTC

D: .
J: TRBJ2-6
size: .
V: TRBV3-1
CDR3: CASSQGLFRASSGANVLTF
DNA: TGTGCCAGCAGCCAAGGATTATTCCGAGCCAGCTCTGGGGCCAACGTCCTGACTTTC

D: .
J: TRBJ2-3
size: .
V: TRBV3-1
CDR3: CASSQDPLGVDTQYF
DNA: TGTGCCAGCAGCCAAGATCCACTAGGTGTAGATACGCAGTATTTT

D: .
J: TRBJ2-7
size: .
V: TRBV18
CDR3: CASSPRHEQYF
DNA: TGTGCCAGCTCACCACGCCACGAGCAGTACTTC

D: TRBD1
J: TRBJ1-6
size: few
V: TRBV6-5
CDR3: CASSYSRDRDLHF
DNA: TGTGCCAGCAGTTACTCGAGGGACAGGGACCTCCACTTT

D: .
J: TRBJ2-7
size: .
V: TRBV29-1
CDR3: CSVIGPSEQYF
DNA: TGCAGCGTGATCGGGCCCAGCGAGCAGTACTTC

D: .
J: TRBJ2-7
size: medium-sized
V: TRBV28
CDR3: CASSPTGLTYEQYF
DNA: TGTGCCAGCAGTCCCACGGGGCTCACCTACGAGCAGTACTTC

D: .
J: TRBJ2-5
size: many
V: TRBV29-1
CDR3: CSARRDQETQYF
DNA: TGCAGCGCCCGCAGGGACCAAGAGACCCAGTACTTC

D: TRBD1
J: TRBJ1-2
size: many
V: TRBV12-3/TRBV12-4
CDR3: CASSLPTGEGYTF
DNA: TGTGCCAGCAGTTTACCGACAGGGGAAGGCTACACCTTC

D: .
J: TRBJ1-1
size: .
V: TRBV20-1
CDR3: CSASGREAFF
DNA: TGCAGTGCCTCGGGCAGGGAAGCTTTCTTT

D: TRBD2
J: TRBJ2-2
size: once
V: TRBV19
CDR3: CASSRGLAGPNTGELFF
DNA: TGTGCCAGTAGTCGGGGACTAGCGGGGCCTAACACCGGGGAGCTGTTTTTT

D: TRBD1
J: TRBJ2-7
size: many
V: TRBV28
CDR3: CASSLSGTGLYEQYF
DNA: TGTGCCAGCAGTTTAAGTGGGACAGGGCTCTACGAGCAGTACTTC

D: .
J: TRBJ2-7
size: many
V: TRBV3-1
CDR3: CASSQTFNRGGYSYEQYF
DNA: TGTGCCAGCAGCCAAACCTTCAACAGGGGAGGGTACTCCTACGAGCAGTACTTC

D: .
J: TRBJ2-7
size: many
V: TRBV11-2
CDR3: CASSLRGTHEQYF
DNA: TGTGCCAGCAGCCTCAGGGGAACCCACGAGCAGTACTTC

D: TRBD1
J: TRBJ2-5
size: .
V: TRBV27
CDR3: CASSPSRGQGWETQYF
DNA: TGTGCCAGCAGTCCAAGCCGGGGACAGGGATGGGAGACCCAGTACTTC

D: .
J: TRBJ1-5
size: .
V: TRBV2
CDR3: CASSVWAGENQPQHF
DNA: TGTGCCAGCAGTGTGTGGGCAGGGGAGAATCAGCCCCAGCATTTT

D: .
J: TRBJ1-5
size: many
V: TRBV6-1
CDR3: CASSDPRGGRNQPQHF
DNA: TGTGCCAGCAGTGACCCGAGAGGGGGGCGCAATCAGCCCCAGCATTTT

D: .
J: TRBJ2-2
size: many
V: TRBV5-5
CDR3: CASSLRVGDTGELFF
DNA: TGTGCCAGCAGCTTGAGGGTAGGGGACACCGGGGAGCTGTTTTTT

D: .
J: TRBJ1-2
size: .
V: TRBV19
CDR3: CASRGGRLYGYTF
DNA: TGTGCCAGTAGAGGGGGGCGCCTCTATGGCTACACCTTC

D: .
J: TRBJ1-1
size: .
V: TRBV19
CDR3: CASSIALGNTEAFF
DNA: TGTGCCAGTAGTATAGCTTTGGGTAACACTGAAGCTTTCTTT

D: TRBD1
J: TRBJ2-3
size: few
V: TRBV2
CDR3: CASNYRGKADTQYF
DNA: TGTGCCAGCAATTACAGGGGGAAAGCAGATACGCAGTATTTT

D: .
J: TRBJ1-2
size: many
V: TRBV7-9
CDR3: CASNRGENYGYTF
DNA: TGTGCCAGCAATCGGGGTGAGAACTATGGCTACACCTTC

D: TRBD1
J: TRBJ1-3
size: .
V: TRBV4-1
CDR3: CASSQVTGANTGNTIYF
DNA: TGCGCCAGCAGCCAAGTTACAGGGGCGAATACTGGAAACACCATATATTTT

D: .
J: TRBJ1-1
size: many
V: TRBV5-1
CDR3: CASSLNEDSEAFF
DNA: TGTGCCAGCAGCTTGAATGAGGACAGTGAAGCTTTCTTT

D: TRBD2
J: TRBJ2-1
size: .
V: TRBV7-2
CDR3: CASRISGLDNEQFF
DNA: TGTGCCAGCAGAATTAGCGGGCTCGACAATGAGCAGTTCTTC

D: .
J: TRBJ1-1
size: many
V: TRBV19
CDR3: CASSIERSGRAFF
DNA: TGTGCCAGTAGTATTGAACGGTCCGGCCGAGCTTTCTTT

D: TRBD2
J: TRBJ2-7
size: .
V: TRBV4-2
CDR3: CASSQEVVAGVYEQYF
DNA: TGTGCCAGCAGCCAAGAGGTGGTAGCGGGAGTCTACGAGCAGTACTTC

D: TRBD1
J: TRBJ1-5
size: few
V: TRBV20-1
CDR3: CSAKRAGQGNNQPQHF
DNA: TGCAGTGCTAAACGTGCGGGACAGGGAAACAATCAGCCCCAGCATTTT

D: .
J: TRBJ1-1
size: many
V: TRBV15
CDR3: CATTGNTEAFF
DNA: TGTGCCACGACAGGTAACACTGAAGCTTTCTTT

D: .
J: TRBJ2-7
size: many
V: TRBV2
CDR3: CASSALLEQYF
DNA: TGTGCCAGCAGTGCCCTGCTGGAGCAGTACTTC

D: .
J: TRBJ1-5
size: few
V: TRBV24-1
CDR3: CATSDGDGNQPQHF
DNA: TGTGCCACCAGTGATGGGGACGGGAATCAGCCCCAGCATTTT